The 31 T cell receptor beta chains below come from one sample, sequenced in a study of tumor-infiltrating lymphocytes in primary liver carcinoma. Unsorted bulk tissue of about 17-32 mg yielded co-extracted RNA and DNA. cDNA specific to TCR beta was made from about 0.45 ug of total RNA, with a constant-region primer employed for priming. Nested multiplex PCR, run for three rounds with slightly modified ARM-PCR, yielded TCR beta libraries. TRBV1-TRBV30 forward and Cbeta reverse primers drove the first two roughly 10-cycle rounds. TCRdb passed the multiplex PCR reads through MiXCR, listing each CDR3 protein once. Of 25,000 to 35,000 distinct CDR3 sequences listed, around 80% are singletons. The sample comprised liver tumor tissue from sampling region 5. Subset reported: tumor region T5, tumor centre. The receptors were sampled from a man aged 40-50 years with primary liver carcinoma and hepatitis B virus infection.

V is TRBV20-1 and J is TRBJ1-1; 9 bases match TRBD1. The CDR3 consists of 13 residues. V lost 5 bases to trimming and J lost 5 bases; unmatched junction nucleotides: 6. The germline V gene encodes CDR1 DFQATT and CDR2 SNEGSKA (reference sequence). CDR3 nucleotide sequence: TGCAGTGCTCGGGACAGGGTGGGAACTGAAGCTTTCTTT. Its protein product is CSARDRVGTEAFF.

J is TRBJ2-7 and V is TRBV29-1, with D possibly TRBD2 on 7 matching bases. The CDR3 is made up of 13 amino acids. Trimming left V 6 bases short and J 4 bases short, with 16 bases between. Per the germline V gene, CDR1 is SQVTM and CDR2 is ANQGSEA. CDR3: CSVQDGGQYEQYF. CDR3 DNA sequence: TGCAGCGTGCAGGACGGGGGGCAGTACGAGCAGTACTTC.

About this clonotype: The CDR3 ends on some other residue instead of the conserved phenylalanine or tryptophan, so this is likely a read error. V usage is TRBV6-1 and J usage is TRBJ2-2; 13 bases fit TRBD2. CDR1 and CDR2 from the germline V gene are MNHNS and SASEGT. The CDR3 has 16 amino acids. This CDR3 reads CVSSGPGLAGTGELFC. The CDR3 DNA is TGTGTCAGCAGTGGTCCGGGACTAGCGGGGACCGGGGAGCTGTTTTGT.

In regard to this clonotype: At one end, the junction sequence differs from germline, possibly due to a read error. In DNA form, the CDR3 reads TGTGTCAGCAGCTTAGATAGGACTGGGGAGCTGTTTTTT. Protein sequence: CVSSLDRTGELFF. The chain couples TRBV11-2 to TRBJ2-2, with D perhaps matching TRBD2 (5 bases). From germline, CDR1 is SGHAT and CDR2 FQNNGV. The CDR3 is made up of 13 amino acids. Full variable domain (outside the CDR3, taken from reference TRBV11-2 and TRBJ2-2): EAGVAQSPRYKIIEKRQSVAFWCNPISGHATLYWYQQILGQGPKLLIQFQNNGVVDDSQLPKDRFSAERLKGVDSTLKIQPAKLEDSAVYLCVSSLDRTGELFFGEGSRLTVL.

This clonotype came up a few times. Mismatch with germline at one junction end may stem from a read error. The chain carries TRBV11-2 and TRBJ2-2; the D gene is possibly TRBD2 (6 bases). From germline, CDR1 is SGHAT and CDR2 FQNNGV. The CDR3 is made up of 17 amino acids. In DNA form, the CDR3 reads TGTGCCGGCAGCTTAGCACTAGGAGGGGCGAACACCGGGGAGCTGGTTTTT. This codes for CAGSLALGGANTGELVF.

This clonotype was recorded a few times. This could be a read error, since a much larger clone is one nucleotide away. The chain employs TRBV12-3 or TRBV12-4 and TRBJ2-7; D is uncertain. The CDR3 covers 11 residues. CDR3 in amino acids: CAGSSYYEQYF. CDR3 nucleotides: TGTGCCGGCAGTTCTTATTACGAGCAGTACTTC.

Concerning this clonotype: Germline and junction disagree at one end, which may indicate a read error. This chain connects TRBV5-4 to TRBJ2-5; 8 bases line up with TRBD1. Germline lookup yields CDR1 SGHNT and CDR2 YYREEE (reference sequence). This CDR3 spans 15 amino acids. The DNA for the CDR3 is TGTGTCAGCAGCGGTCAGGGGGCAATCAGGGAGACCCAGTACTTC. Its translation: CVSSGQGAIRETQYF.

The chain employs TRBV30 and TRBJ2-7, with D possibly being TRBD2 (6 bases). Trimming cost V 8 bases and J 6 bases, with 20 bases left between them. Germline CDR1 is GTSNPN and CDR2 is SVGIG (reference sequence). The CDR3 has 13 residues. The CDR3 region is CAGTPSGRLEQYF. CDR3 DNA sequence: TGTGCCGGCACCCCTAGTGGGAGGCTCGAGCAGTACTTC. The full variable domain, in which reference TRBV30 and TRBJ2-7 provide the parts outside the CDR3, is SQTIHQWPATLVQPVGSPLSLECTVEGTSNPNLYWYRQAAGRGLQLLFYSVGIGQISSEVPQNLSASRPQDRQFILSSKKLLLSDSGFYLCAGTPSGRLEQYFGPGTRLTVT.

The rearrangement links TRBV6-5 to TRBJ2-7; 9 bases align to TRBD2. CDR1 is MNHEY, CDR2 SVGAGI, per germline. Trimming took 5 bases from V and 9 from J; bases not matched to a gene: 11. This CDR3 comprises 14 residues. DNA for the CDR3: TGTGCCAGCAGTCCGCGGGAGGGCCTGTATGGGCAGTACTTC. It encodes CASSPREGLYGQYF.

Details on this clonotype: One end of the junction is discordant with germline, which a read error may explain. The chain links TRBV4-2 to TRBJ2-1; 9 bases are a match to TRBD2. CDR3 length: 15 amino acids. CDR1 is LGHNA, CDR2 YNFKEQ, per germline. The DNA for the CDR3 is TGTGCCAGTAGATTACGGACTAGCGACTACATTGAGCAGTTCTTC. Encoded protein: CASRLRTSDYIEQFF.

The chain links TRBV20-1 to TRBJ2-3; D unresolved. Germline loops: CDR1 DFQATT, CDR2 SNEGSKA (reference sequence). This CDR3 contains 16 residues. CDR3 loop: CSVSTLGPPNTDTQYF. CDR3 nucleotide sequence: TGCAGCGTTTCTACCCTAGGACCCCCTAACACAGATACGCAGTATTTT.

Turning to this clonotype: The junction shows a germline mismatch at one end, possibly a read error. This chain connects TRBV11-2 to TRBJ2-5; D is perhaps TRBD2 (6 bases). Germline CDR1 SGHAT, CDR2 FQNNGV. The CDR3 has 16 amino acids. CDR3 sequence: CASSQTPGGGKDTQYF. The CDR3 DNA follows: TGCGCCAGCAGCCAGACTCCTGGTGGGGGGAAAGATACCCAGTACTTC.

This clonotype was counted once. One junction end does not reproduce the germline sequence, and a read error may be involved. This chain uses TRBV6-1 with TRBJ2-3; possibly TRBD1 for D (6 bases). The CDR3 has 12 amino acids. Looked up from germline, CDR1 is MNHNS and CDR2 is SASEGT. Here the CDR3 DNA reads TGTGCCGCAGGGGAGCTCACAGATGCGCAGCAGTTT. This translates into CAAGELTDAQQF.

With regard to this clonotype: A read error may produce the germline difference seen at one junction end. The chain couples TRBV29-1 to TRBJ2-1, with D tentatively TRBD2 (5 bases). The germline V gene has CDR1 SQVTM and CDR2 ANQGSEA. The CDR3 is made up of 12 amino acids. The CDR3 DNA reads TGCAGCGCCCGGAGAGGGAGCAATGGGCAGTTCTTC. Translation: CSARRGSNGQFF.

This clonotype is labeled as medium-sized. The CDR3 protein is CASSQAGGGYEQYF. For the CDR3, the DNA is TGTGCCAGCAGCCAAGCGGGGGGGGGCTACGAGCAGTACTTC. The V and J genes are TRBV14 and TRBJ2-7, with 8 bases matching TRBD2. Trimming at V came to 1 base and at J to 3 bases, leaving 2 bases not matched to a gene. The CDR3 runs 14 residues. CDR1 is SGHDN and CDR2 is FVKESK in the germline V gene.

This clonotype turned up a few times. A read error may explain this, as a much larger clone is one base away. The genes are TRBV2 and TRBJ2-3; TRBD1 or TRBD2 may be the D gene (5 bases each). Germline assignment: CDR1 SNHLY and CDR2 FYNNEI. CDR3 length equals 15 residues. CDR3 residues: CTSRPRDQLTDTQYF. The DNA of the CDR3 is TGTACCAGCAGGCCCCGGGACCAGCTCACAGATACGCAGTATTTT.

Worth noting for this clonotype: A junction boundary mismatches the germline segment, possibly from a read error. The chain employs TRBV6-1 and TRBJ2-1; D is undetermined. Germline CDR1 reads MNHNS; CDR2 reads SASEGT. This CDR3 has 13 residues. CDR3 in DNA: TGTGTCAGCAGTGAAGCGCTGGGAAATGTGCAGTTCTTC. Residues: CVSSEALGNVQFF.

This clonotype was counted at least ten times. The gene calls are TRBV5-6 and TRBJ2-7; 7 bases fit TRBD1. CDR3 length: 14 amino acids. J was trimmed by 5 bases and V by 5 bases; bases with no gene match: 10. Germline V gene data show CDR1 as SGHDT and CDR2 as YYEEEE. CDR3 region: CASSSGRGINEQYF. As DNA, the CDR3 is TGTGCCAGCAGTTCCGGCAGGGGGATCAACGAGCAGTACTTC.

The rearrangement uses TRBV11-2 and TRBJ2-7, with TRBD1 as a possible D gene (5 bases). Looked up from germline, CDR1 is SGHAT and CDR2 is FQNNGV. The CDR3 spans 13 residues. The CDR3 coding sequence is TGTACCAACAGTTTAGGCAGGGTGGGCGAGCAGTACTTC. Protein product: CTNSLGRVGEQYF.

On this clonotype: At one of its ends the junction is not consistent with the germline gene, which may arise from a read error. The chain links TRBV5-4 to TRBJ1-6; 10 bases are a match to TRBD1. The CDR3 loop spans 15 amino acids. In germline, CDR1 is SGHNT, CDR2 YYREEE (reference sequence). The CDR3 loop is CASGTGQGHNSLLHF. In nucleotides, the CDR3 is TGTGCCAGCGGCACGGGACAGGGGCATAATTCACTCCTCCACTTT.

The CDR3 sequence: CASMESSGDQETQYF. CDR3 nucleotides: TGTGCCAGCATGGAGAGTAGCGGAGACCAAGAGACCCAGTACTTC. The rearrangement links TRBV12-3 or TRBV12-4 to TRBJ2-5; D may be TRBD2 (6 bases). The CDR3 is 15 residues long. V dropped 7 bases and J dropped 0 bases, with 15 bases sitting between them.

V gene TRBV5-1 combines with J gene TRBJ2-2; unclear D gene. The CDR3 is 13 residues long. Germline assignment: CDR1 SGHRS and CDR2 YFSETQ. V was clipped by 2 bases and J by 4 bases, with 6 bases between them. The CDR3 spells CASSLTFTGELFF. The DNA of the CDR3 is TGCGCCAGCAGCTTAACATTCACCGGGGAGCTGTTTTTT.

This chain uses TRBV5-6 with TRBJ2-1, with TRBD2 as a possible D gene (6 bases). V lost 0 bases to trimming and J lost 8 bases, with 18 bases between them. The germline gives CDR1 SGHDT, CDR2 YYEEEE. The CDR3 is 16 amino acids. The CDR3 nucleotides are TGTGCCAGCAGCTTGGTACTAGCCCAAAGAGTCGATGAGCAGTTCTTC. Residues: CASSLVLAQRVDEQFF.

To note about this clonotype: One junction end does not reproduce the germline sequence, and a read error may be involved. J is TRBJ2-1 and V is TRBV29-1, with D possibly being TRBD2 (5 bases). The length of the CDR3 is 16 residues. Germline-derived CDR1 and CDR2 are SQVTM and ANQGSEA. Here the CDR3 DNA reads TGCAGCGTTGAGGGGTTAGAGGGAGATGTGTACAATGAACAGTTCTTT. This translates into CSVEGLEGDVYNEQFF.

Regarding this clonotype: At one end, the junction sequence differs from germline, possibly due to a read error. The chain recombines TRBV29-1 with TRBJ2-1; D tentatively reads TRBD1 or TRBD2 (5 bases each). CDR3 length: 14 amino acids. CDR1 is SQVTM, CDR2 ANQGSEA, per germline. This CDR3 is CSWIGLGTYNEQSF. In DNA form, the CDR3 reads TGCAGCTGGATCGGACTGGGGACCTACAATGAGCAGTCCTTC.

Notes on this clonotype: This clone may be a read error of a much larger clone one base away. The chain recombines TRBV9 with TRBJ1-1; D perhaps matches TRBD1 (6 bases). Germline V gene sequence: CDR1 SGDLS, CDR2 YYNGEE. The CDR3 is made up of 14 amino acids. The CDR3 protein is CASSPNSGDTEALF. For the CDR3, the DNA is TGTGCCAGCAGCCCCAACTCAGGGGACACTGAAGCTCTCTTT. Complete variable domain (other parts from reference TRBV9 and TRBJ1-1): DSGVTQTPKHLITATGQRVTLRCSPRSGDLSVYWYQQSLDQGLQFLIQYYNGEERAKGNILERFSAQQFPDLHSELNLSSLELGDSALYFCASSPNSGDTEALFGQGTRLTVV.

Regarding this clonotype: The CDR3 does not close with the conserved phenylalanine or tryptophan, likely indicating a read error. The genes are TRBV6-1 and TRBJ1-5; D is unresolved. With 1 base removed from V and 0 bases from J, the gap between germline ends came to 7 bases. The CDR3 consists of 15 residues. CDR1 and CDR2 (germline): MNHNS, SASEGT. The CDR3 sequence is CASSEVVNSNQPQHI. CDR3 bases: TGTGCCAGCAGTGAAGTGGTGAATAGCAATCAGCCCCAGCATATT.

CDR3 residues: CASSLRYGINQPQHF. Here the CDR3 DNA reads TGCGCCAGCAGCTTAAGGTACGGTATCAATCAGCCCCAGCATTTT. The chain uses TRBV5-1 and TRBJ1-5, with D uncertain. Trimming took 2 bases from V and 3 from J, leaving 12 bases between them. The V gene's germline CDR1 is SGHRS and CDR2 YFSETQ. The CDR3 runs 15 residues.

Note on this clonotype: Compared with germline, one end of the junction differs, possibly owing to a read error. The chain is built from TRBV4-1 and TRBJ2-3, with 8 bases fitting TRBD2. The CDR3 runs 17 residues. Germline assignment: CDR1 MGHRA and CDR2 YSYEKL. The CDR3 DNA reads as TGTGCCAGCAGCCCCCGTTCGGGGGGGCGGGACACAGATACGCAGTATTTT. It yields the protein CASSPRSGGRDTDTQYF.

This clonotype was seen a handful of times. The chain is built from TRBV6-5 and TRBJ1-1; D gene ambiguous. The germline CDR1 and CDR2 sequences are MNHEY and SVGAGI. This CDR3 contains 14 residues. DNA for the CDR3: TGTGCTGGCAGTCTGGACGGGGTTAGATCTGAAGCTTTCTTT. Its translation is CAGSLDGVRSEAFF.

The chain recombines TRBV11-2 with TRBJ1-4, with D uncertain. Germline CDR1 and CDR2: SGHAT and FQNNGV. This CDR3 is built from 16 residues. The CDR3 region is CTSSETPGGTNKKLFF. The CDR3 bases are TGTACTAGCAGCGAGACTCCAGGAGGAACAAATAAAAAACTGTTTTTT.